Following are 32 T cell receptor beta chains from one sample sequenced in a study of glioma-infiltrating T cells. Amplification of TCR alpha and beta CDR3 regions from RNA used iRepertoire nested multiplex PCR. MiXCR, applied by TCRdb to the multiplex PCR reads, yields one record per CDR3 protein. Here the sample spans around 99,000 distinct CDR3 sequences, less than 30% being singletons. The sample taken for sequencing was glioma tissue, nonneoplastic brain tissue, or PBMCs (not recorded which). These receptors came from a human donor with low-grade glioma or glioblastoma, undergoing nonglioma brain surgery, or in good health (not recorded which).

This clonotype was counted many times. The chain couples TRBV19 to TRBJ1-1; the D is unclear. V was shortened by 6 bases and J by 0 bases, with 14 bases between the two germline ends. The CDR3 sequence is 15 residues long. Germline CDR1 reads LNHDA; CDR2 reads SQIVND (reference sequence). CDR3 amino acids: CASRNPGSVNTEAFF. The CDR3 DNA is TGTGCCAGTAGGAACCCGGGGTCAGTGAACACTGAAGCTTTCTTT.

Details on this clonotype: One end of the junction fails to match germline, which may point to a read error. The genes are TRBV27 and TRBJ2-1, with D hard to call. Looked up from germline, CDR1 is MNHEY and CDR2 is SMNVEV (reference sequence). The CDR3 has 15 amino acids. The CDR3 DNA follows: TGTGCCAGCAGTTTACTCGGCAGCTCCTACAATGAGCAGTCCTTC. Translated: CASSLLGSSYNEQSF.

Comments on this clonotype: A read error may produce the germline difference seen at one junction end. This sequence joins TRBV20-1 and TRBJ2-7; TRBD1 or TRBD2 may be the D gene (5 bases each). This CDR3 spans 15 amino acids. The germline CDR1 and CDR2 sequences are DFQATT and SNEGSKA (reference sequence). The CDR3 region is CSALGAGFVSYKQHF. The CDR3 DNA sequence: TGCAGTGCTCTCGGGGCAGGATTTGTAAGCTACAAGCAGCACTTC.

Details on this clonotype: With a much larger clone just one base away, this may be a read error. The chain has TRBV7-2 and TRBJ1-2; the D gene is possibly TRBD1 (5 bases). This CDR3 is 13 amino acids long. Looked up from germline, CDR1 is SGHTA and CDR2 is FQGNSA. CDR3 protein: CVSSNNPGRGYTF. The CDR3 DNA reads TGTGTCAGCAGTAACAACCCAGGGAGGGGCTACACCTTC.

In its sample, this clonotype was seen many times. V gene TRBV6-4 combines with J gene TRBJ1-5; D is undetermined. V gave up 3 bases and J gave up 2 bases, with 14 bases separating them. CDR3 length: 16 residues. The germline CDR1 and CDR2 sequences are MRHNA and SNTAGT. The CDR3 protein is CASSERAGDGNQPQHF. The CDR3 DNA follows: TGTGCCAGCAGTGAGAGGGCAGGTGACGGCAATCAGCCCCAGCATTTT.

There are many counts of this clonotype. The CDR3 nucleotides read TGTGCCAGCAGTTTAGCGGCCGGGCATGAGGGAGCAGATACGCAGTATTTT. Protein: CASSLAAGHEGADTQYF. The rearrangement uses TRBV28 and TRBJ2-3, with a tentative D call TRBD2 (5 bases). Trimming removed 2 bases at V and 4 bases at J, with 19 bases between. Germline CDR1 MDHEN, CDR2 SYDVKM. The CDR3 is 17 residues long.

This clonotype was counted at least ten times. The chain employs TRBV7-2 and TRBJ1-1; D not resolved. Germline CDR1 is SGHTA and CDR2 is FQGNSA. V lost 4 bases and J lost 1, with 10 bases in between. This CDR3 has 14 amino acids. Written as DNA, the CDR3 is TGTGCCAGCAGCTCCATTCCTTCGAACACTGAAGCTTTCTTT. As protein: CASSSIPSNTEAFF.

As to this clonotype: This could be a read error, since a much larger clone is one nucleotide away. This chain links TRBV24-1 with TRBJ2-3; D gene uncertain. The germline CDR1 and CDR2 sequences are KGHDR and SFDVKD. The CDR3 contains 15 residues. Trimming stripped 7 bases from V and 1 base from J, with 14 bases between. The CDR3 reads CATRDARDRTDTQYF. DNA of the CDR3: TGTGCCACCAGAGACGCAAGGGATCGCACAGATACGCAGTATTTT.

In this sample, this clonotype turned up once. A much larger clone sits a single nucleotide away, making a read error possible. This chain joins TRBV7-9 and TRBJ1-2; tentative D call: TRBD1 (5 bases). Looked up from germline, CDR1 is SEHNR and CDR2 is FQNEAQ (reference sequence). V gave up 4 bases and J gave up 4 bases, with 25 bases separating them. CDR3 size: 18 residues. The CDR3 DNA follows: TGTGCCAGCAGCTACCAGGGTAGGAGGGAAATAATTCTCTATGGCTACACCTTC. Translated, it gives CASSYQGRREIILYGYTF.

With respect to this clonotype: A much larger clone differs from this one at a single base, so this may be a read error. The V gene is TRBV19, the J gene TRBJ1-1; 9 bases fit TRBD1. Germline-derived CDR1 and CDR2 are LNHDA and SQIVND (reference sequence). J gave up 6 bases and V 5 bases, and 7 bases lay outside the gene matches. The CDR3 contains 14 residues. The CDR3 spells CASSWDRVTAEAFF. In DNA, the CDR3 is TGTGCCAGTAGTTGGGACAGGGTTACCGCTGAAGCTTTCTTT.

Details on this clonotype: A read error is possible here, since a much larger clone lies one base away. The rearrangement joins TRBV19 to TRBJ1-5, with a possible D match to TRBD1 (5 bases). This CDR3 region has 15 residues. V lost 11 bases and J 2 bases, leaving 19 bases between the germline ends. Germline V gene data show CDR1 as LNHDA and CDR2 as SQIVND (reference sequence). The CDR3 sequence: CAAGVVSSGNQPQHF. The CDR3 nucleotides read TGTGCCGCGGGGGTGGTATCGTCGGGCAATCAGCCCCAGCATTTT.

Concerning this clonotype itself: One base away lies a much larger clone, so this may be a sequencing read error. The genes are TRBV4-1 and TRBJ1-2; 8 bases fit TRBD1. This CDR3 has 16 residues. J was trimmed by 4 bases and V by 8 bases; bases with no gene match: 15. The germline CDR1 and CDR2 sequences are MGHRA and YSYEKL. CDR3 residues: CASSVFSKDRGYGYTF. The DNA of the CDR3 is TGCGCCAGCTCTGTATTTAGTAAAGACAGGGGCTATGGCTACACCTTC.

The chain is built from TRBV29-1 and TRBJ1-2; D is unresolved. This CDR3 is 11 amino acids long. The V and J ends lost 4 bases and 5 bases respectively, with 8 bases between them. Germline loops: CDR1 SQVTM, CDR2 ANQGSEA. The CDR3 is CSVASGYGYTF. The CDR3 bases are TGCAGCGTTGCTTCGGGGTATGGCTACACCTTC.

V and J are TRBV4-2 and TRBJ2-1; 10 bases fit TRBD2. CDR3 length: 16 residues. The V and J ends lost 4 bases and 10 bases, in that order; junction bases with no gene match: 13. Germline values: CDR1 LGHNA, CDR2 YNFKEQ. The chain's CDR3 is CASSPRRLAGAGEQFF. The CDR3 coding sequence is TGTGCCAGCAGCCCCCGGCGGCTAGCGGGAGCGGGGGAGCAGTTCTTC.

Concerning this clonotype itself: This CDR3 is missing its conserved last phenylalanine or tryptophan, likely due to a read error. CDR3 DNA sequence: TGTGCCAGCAGTTACTCGGGACAGCAAGTATGGAATGAGCAGTTCCTC. It translates to CASSYSGQQVWNEQFL. The chain joins TRBV6-4 to TRBJ2-1, with 7 bases identical to TRBD1. CDR1 MRHNA and CDR2 SNTAGT come from the germline V gene. The CDR3 is 16 residues long.

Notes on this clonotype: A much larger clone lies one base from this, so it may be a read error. CDR3 sequence reads: CASSLPHQEEGGELFF. CDR3 DNA sequence: TGTGCCAGCAGTTTACCCCATCAGGAGGAAGGCGGGGAGCTGTTTTTT. The chain combines TRBV28 with TRBJ2-2; D is perhaps TRBD2 (5 bases). Germline V gene lookup returns CDR1 MDHEN and CDR2 SYDVKM. The CDR3 loop spans 16 amino acids. Trimming removed 2 bases from V and 7 bases from J, with 17 bases in between.

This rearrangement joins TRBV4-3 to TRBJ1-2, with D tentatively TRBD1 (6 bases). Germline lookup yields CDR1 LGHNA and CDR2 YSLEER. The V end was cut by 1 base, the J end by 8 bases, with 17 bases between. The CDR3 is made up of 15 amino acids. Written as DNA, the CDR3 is TGCGCCAGCAGCCAAGTATACAGGGAGAGAAGGGGCTACACCTTC. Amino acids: CASSQVYRERRGYTF.

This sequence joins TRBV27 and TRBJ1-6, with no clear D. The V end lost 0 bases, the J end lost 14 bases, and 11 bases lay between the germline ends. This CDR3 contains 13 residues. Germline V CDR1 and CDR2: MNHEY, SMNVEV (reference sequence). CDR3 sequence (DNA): TGTGCCAGCAGTTTATCGATGGATTCGGCCCTCCACTTT. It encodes CASSLSMDSALHF.

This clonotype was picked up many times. The CDR3 DNA follows: TGTGCCAGCAGCCAAAGAAGCTCTGGAAACACCATATATTTT. This gives the protein CASSQRSSGNTIYF. The chain uses TRBV3-1 and TRBJ1-3, with D hard to call. Trimming pared 2 bases from V and 0 bases from J, leaving 5 bases between. There are 14 residues in the CDR3. Looked up from germline, CDR1 is LGHDT and CDR2 is YNNKEL (reference sequence).

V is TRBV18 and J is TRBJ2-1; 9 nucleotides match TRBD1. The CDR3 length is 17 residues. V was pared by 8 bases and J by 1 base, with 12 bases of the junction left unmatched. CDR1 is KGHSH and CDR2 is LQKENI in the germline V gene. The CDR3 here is CASSLPPGQGSYNEQFF. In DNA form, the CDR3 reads TGTGCCAGCAGCTTGCCGCCGGGACAGGGATCCTACAATGAGCAGTTCTTC. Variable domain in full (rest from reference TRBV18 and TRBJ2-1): NAGVMQNPRHLVRRRGQEARLRCSPMKGHSHVYWYRQLPEEGLKFMVYLQKENIIDESGMPKERFSAEFPKEGPSILRIQQVVRGDSAAYFCASSLPPGQGSYNEQFFGPGTRLTVL.

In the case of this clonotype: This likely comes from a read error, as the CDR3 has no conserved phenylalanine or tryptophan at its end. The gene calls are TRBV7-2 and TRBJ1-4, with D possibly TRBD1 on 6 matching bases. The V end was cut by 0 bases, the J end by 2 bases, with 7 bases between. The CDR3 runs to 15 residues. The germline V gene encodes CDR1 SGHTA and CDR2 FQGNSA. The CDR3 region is CASSLAGGTNEKLFL. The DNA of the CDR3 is TGTGCCAGCAGCTTAGCAGGGGGTACTAATGAAAAACTGTTTCTT.

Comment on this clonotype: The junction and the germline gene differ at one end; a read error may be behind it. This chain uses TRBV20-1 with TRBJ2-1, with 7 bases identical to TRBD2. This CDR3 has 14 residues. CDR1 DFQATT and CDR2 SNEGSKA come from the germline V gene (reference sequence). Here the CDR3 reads CRARPTSEYNAHCF. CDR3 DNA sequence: TGCAGAGCTAGGCCTACTAGCGAATACAATGCGCATTGCTTC.

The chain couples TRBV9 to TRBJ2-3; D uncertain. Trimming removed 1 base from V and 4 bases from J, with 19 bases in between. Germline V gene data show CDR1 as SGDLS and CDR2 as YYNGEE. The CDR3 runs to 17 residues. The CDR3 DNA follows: TGTGCCAGCAGCGTACTGGCGAGCCCAGCGATGGCAGATACGCAGTATTTT. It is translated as CASSVLASPAMADTQYF.

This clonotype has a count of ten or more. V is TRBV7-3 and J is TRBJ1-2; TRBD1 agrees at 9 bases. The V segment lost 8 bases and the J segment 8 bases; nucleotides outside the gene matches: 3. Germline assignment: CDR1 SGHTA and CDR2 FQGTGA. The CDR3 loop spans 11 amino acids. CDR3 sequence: CASGTGKGYTF. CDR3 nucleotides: TGTGCCAGCGGGACAGGGAAGGGCTACACCTTC.

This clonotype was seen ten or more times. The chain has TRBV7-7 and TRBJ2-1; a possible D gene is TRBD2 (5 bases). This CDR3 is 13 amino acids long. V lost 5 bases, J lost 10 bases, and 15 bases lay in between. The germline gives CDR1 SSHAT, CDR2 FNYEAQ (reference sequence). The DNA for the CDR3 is TGTGCCAGCAGCCCCAGCATGTCGGGGGAGCAGTTCTTC. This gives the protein CASSPSMSGEQFF.

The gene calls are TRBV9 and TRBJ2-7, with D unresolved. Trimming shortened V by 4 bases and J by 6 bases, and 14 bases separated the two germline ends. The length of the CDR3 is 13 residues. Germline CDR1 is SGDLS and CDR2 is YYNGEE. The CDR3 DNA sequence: TGTGCCAGCAGCCCCAGACGCTCAGGCGAGCAGTACTTC. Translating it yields CASSPRRSGEQYF.

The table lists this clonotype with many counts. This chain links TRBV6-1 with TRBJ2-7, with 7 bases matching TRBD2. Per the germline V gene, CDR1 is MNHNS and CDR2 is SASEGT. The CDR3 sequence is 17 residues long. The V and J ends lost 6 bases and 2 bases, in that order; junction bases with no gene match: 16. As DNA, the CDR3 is TGTGCCAGCAGCACACTCGCGGGAGTCTCGGCCACCTACGAGCAGTACTTC. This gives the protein CASSTLAGVSATYEQYF.

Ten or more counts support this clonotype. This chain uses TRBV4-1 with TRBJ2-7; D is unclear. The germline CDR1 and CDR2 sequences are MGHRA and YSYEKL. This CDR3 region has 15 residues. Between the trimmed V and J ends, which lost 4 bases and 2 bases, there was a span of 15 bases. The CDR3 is CASSLRRDPAYEQYF. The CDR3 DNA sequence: TGCGCCAGCAGCCTCAGAAGGGATCCCGCCTACGAGCAGTACTTC.

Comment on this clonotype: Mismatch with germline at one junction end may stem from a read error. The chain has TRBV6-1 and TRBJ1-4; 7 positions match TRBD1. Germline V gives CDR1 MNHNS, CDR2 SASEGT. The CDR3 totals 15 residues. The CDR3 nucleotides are TGTGCCAGCAGAGAACCGGGACAGCTTAATGGAAAACTGTTTTTT. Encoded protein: CASREPGQLNGKLFF.

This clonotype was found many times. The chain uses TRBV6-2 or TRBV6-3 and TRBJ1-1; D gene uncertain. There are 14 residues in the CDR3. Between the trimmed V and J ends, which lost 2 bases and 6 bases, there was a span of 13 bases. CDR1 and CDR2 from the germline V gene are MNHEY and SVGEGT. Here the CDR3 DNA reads TGTGCCAGCAGTTACCTGTTTGGAGCGGCTGAAGCTTTCTTT. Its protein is CASSYLFGAAEAFF.

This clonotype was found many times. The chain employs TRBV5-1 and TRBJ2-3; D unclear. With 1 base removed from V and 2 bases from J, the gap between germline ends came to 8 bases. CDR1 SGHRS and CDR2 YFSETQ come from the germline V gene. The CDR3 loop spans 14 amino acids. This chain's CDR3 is CASSLMDLTDTQYF. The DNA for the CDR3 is TGCGCCAGCAGCTTGATGGACCTCACAGATACGCAGTATTTT.

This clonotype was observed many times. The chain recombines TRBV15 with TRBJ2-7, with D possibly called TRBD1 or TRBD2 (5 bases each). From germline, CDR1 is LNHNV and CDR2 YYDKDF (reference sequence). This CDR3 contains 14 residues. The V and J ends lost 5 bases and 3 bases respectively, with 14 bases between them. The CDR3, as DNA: TGTGCCACCAGCTGGAATCGGGACGGCTACGAGCAGTACTTC. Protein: CATSWNRDGYEQYF. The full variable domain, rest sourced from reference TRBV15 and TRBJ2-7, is DAMVIQNPRYQVTQFGKPVTLSCSQTLNHNVMYWYQQKSSQAPKLLFHYYDKDFNNEADTPDNFQSRRPNTSFCFLDIRSPGLGDTAMYLCATSWNRDGYEQYFGPGTRLTVT.